A selection of T cell receptor beta chains follows, all from one sample in a study of metastatic and nonmetastatic thyroid tumors. TCRdb reanalyzed the PCR reads with MiXCR. In the table there are 39,000 or so clones, 19% of which are singletons. Material for sequencing was blood. Receptors originate from a female donor with papillary thyroid cancer or a benign thyroid nodule (not recorded which). Some clones in this sample may be carry-over from other donors' samples. Both conserved end residues are part of each CDR3. D genes are given only for firm matches.

v_call d_call cdr3_aa
TRBV6-6 NA CASSYWEAYEQYF
TRBV15 NA CATSRGIGNTIYF
TRBV6-6 NA CASSYGGDSPVYNSPLHF
TRBV5-5 TRBD1 CASSTGGADGYTF
TRBV4-2 NA CASSPPGTEQYF
TRBV28 NA CASSFGGRNRPQHF
TRBV20-1 NA CSAISKLGGHTDKQYF
TRBV19 TRBD2 CASSIRLASGNEQFF
TRBV28 TRBD1 CASSTGTGNTEAFF
TRBV5-1 NA CASSLIESPSYNEQFF
TRBV6-2/TRBV6-3 NA CASSYIRAEQFF
TRBV20-1 NA CSARDPVRNYGYTF
TRBV2 NA CASSEVTLAGTASYEQYF
TRBV5-6 NA CASSLGGADYEQYF
TRBV5-4 TRBD2 CASSPSSGSSYNEQFF
TRBV6-1 NA CASSSAGRAGGYTF
TRBV6-1 TRBD1 CASDNRGLNTEAFF
TRBV30 NA CAWGDNYEQYF
TRBV7-2 NA CASSSRLGSYNEQFF
TRBV27 NA CASSLGLVGYGYTF
TRBV20-1 NA CSARDTSRLDIAEQFF
TRBV5-1 NA CASSSQTGLGEQYF
TRBV11-1 NA CASSLGDTEAFF
TRBV11-2 NA CASSPGVGNTVYF
TRBV19 NA CASSIAGRGSYNEQFF
TRBV11-2 NA CASSPRSGEGYNEQFF
TRBV6-1 TRBD2 CASCSASGRNDQFF
TRBV19 NA CATRNRDGYDSDFF
TRBV6-1 NA CASSLASVTDTQYF
TRBV19 TRBD1 CASDRGYTGELFF
TRBV6-1 NA CASSEVSHYIRPGANVLTF
TRBV3-1 NA CASSLPGVEAQETQYF